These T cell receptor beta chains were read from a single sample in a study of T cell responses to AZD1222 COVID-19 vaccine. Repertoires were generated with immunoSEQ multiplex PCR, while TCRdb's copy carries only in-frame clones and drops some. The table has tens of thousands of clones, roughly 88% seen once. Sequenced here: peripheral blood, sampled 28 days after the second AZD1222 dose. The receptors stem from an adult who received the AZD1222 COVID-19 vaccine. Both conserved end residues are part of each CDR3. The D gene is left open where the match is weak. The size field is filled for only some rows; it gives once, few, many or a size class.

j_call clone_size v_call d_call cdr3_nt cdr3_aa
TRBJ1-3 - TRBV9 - TGTGCCAGCAGCGTAGAGGGACCCGGAAACACCATATATTTT CASSVEGPGNTIYF
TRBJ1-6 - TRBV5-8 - TGTGCCAGCAGCCTGGACAGCAGCTCCTATAATTCACCCCTCCACTTT CASSLDSSSYNSPLHF
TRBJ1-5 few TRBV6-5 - TGTGCCAGCAGAGCTGGACTCATTAGCAATCAGCCCCAGCATTTT CASRAGLISNQPQHF
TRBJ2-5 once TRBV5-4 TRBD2 TGTGCCAGCAGCTCTCGACTAGCGGGGGGCCTCCTTCAAGAGACCCAGTACTTC CASSSRLAGGLLQETQYF
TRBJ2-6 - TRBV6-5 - TGTGCCTGCGGGCAGGGGCCCTCTGGGGCCAACGTCCTGACTTTC CACGQGPSGANVLTF
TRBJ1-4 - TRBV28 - TGTGCCAGCAGTTTAAGGTCAGGGAAGGCGACTAATGAAAAACTGTTTTTT CASSLRSGKATNEKLFF
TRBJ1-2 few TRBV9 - TGTGCCAGCAGCGTAGGACTGAGCTATGGCTACACCTTC CASSVGLSYGYTF
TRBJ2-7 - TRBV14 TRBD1 TGTGCCAGCAGCCGGCAGGGGGTTGGGGAGCAGTACTTC CASSRQGVGEQYF
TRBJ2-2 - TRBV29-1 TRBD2 TGCAGCGTTGATCCGCTAGCGGGGGGGCTAGCCGGGGAGCTGTTTTTT CSVDPLAGGLAGELFF
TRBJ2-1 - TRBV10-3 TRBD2 TGTGCCATCAGTTCCGGGACTAGCGGGGGGAGTAATAACAATGAGCAGTTCTTC CAISSGTSGGSNNNEQFF
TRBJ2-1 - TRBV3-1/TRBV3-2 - TGTGCCAGCAGCCAGTCAGGACAGAACAATGAGCAGTTCTTC CASSQSGQNNEQFF
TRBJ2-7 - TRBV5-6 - TGTGCCAGCAGCTTGGGAGGACCGGCGGTCTTC CASSLGGPAVF
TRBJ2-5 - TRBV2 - TGTGCCAGCATCGAGACACCCCTCCGAGAGACCCAGTACTTC CASIETPLRETQYF
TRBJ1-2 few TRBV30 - TGTGCCTGGAGTAGGATGGGCAGGCGGGAAGGTGGCTACACCTTC CAWSRMGRREGGYTF
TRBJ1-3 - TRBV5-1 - TGCGCCAGCAGCTCCGGGAACTCTGGAAACACCATATATTTT CASSSGNSGNTIYF
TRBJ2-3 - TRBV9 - TGTGCCAGCAGCGTAGCGCCCGCAGATACGCAGTATTTT CASSVAPADTQYF
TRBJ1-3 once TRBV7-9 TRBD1 TGTGCCAGCAGCCCCGGGGACAGGAACTCTGGAAACACCATATATTTT CASSPGDRNSGNTIYF
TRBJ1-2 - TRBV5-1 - TGCGCCAGCAGCTTGGCCGGGGACACTAACTATGGCTACACCTTC CASSLAGDTNYGYTF
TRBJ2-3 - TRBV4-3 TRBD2 TGCGCCAGCAGCCAAGATCAGGCGGGAGGGGTCACAGATACGCAGTATTTT CASSQDQAGGVTDTQYF
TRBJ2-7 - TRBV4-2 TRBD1 TGTGCCAGCAGCCAAGAGGGACAGGGGGGCTACGAGCAGTACTTC CASSQEGQGGYEQYF
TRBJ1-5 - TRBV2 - TGTGCCAGCAGGGGGGACAGCAATCAGCCCCAGCATTTT CASRGDSNQPQHF
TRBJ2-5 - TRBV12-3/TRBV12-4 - TGTGCCAGCAACCAGCCCCAAGAGACCCAGTACTTC CASNQPQETQYF
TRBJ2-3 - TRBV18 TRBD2 TGTGCCAGCTCATCGGGACTATCTAGCACAGATACGCAGTATTTT CASSSGLSSTDTQYF
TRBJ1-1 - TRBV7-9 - TGTGCCAGCAGCGTTGAGCAGAACACTGAAGCTTTCTTT CASSVEQNTEAFF
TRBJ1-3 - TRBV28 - TGTGCCAGCAACCCCCCCGGGGGCGACTCTGGAAACACCATATATTTT CASNPPGGDSGNTIYF
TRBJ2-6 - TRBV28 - TGTGCCAGCAGTGAAGGCTCTGGGGCCAACGTCCTGACTTTC CASSEGSGANVLTF
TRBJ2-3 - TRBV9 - TGTGCCAGCAGCGCCGACGGGAGCACAGATACGCAGTATTTT CASSADGSTDTQYF
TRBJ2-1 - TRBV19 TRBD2 TGTGCCAGTAATTCAGGGGCTAGCGGGGGGCCCTACAATGAGCAGTTCTTC CASNSGASGGPYNEQFF
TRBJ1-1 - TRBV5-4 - TGTGCCAGCAGCTTGGTTGTAGGCACCATGAACACTGAAGCTTTCTTT CASSLVVGTMNTEAFF
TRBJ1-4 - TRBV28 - TGTGCCAGCTCTTGGGGGGGAGGTCGAGAAAAACTGTTTTTT CASSWGGGREKLFF
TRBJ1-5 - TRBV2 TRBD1 TGTGCCAGCAGTGCCGGGACAGGGGGCCATAGCAATCAGCCCCAGCATTTT CASSAGTGGHSNQPQHF
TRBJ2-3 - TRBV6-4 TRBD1 TGTGCCAGCGGCCCAGGACAGGGGGCAGATACGCAGTATTTT CASGPGQGADTQYF
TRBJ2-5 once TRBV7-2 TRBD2 TGTGCCAGCAGCTTAAATCCGGGCGGGGGGGCGTCAGAGACCCAGTACTTC CASSLNPGGGASETQYF
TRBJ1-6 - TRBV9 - TGTGCCAGCAGCGTAGATCAGGGTGAGAATTCACCCCTCCACTTT CASSVDQGENSPLHF
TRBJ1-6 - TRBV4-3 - TGCGCCAGCAGCCAAGAGGGCGCGACAGTAACCCCAGATTCACCCCTCCACTTT CASSQEGATVTPDSPLHF
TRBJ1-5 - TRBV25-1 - TGTGCCAGCGGGGGTCGCGATAGTCAGCCCCAGCATTTT CASGGRDSQPQHF
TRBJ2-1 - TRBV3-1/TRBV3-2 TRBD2 TGTGCCAGCAGCCAAGGTAGCGGGGGGATAAATGAGCAGTTCTTC CASSQGSGGINEQFF
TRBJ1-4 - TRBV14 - TGTGCCAGCAGCCAAGTCCGCAGGGAAAAACTGTTTTTT CASSQVRREKLFF
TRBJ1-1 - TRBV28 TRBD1 TGTGCCAGCAGTGCCTACAGGGGACTGCGGACTGAAGCTTTCTTT CASSAYRGLRTEAFF
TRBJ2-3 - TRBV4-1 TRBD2 TGCGCCAGCAGCCAAGTCGGCAAGCGGGGGGGCACAGATACGCAGTATTTT CASSQVGKRGGTDTQYF
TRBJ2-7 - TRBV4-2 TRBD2 TGTGCCAGCAGCGCAACTAGCGGGGGCTCCTACGAGCAGTACTTC CASSATSGGSYEQYF
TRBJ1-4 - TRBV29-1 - TGCAGCGCTTTCCAGGGCGGGGGCGAAAAACTGTTTTTT CSAFQGGGEKLFF
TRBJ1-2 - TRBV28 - TGTGCCAGCACCCTAAGGGACATGAGTGGCTACACCTTC CASTLRDMSGYTF
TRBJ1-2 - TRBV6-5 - TGTGCCAGCGGGGCGGGCGCGAACTATGGCTACACCTTC CASGAGANYGYTF
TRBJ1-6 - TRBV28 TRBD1 TGTGCCAGTAGGGAGGGGGCCTCACCCCTCCACTTT CASREGASPLHF
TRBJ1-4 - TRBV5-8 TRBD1 TGTGCCAGCAGCTTGGGACAGGGAGATAATGAAAAACTGTTTTTT CASSLGQGDNEKLFF
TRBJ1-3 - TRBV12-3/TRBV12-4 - TGTGCCACACGGGAGGGAAACACCATATATTTT CATREGNTIYF
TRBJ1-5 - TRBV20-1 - TGCAGTGCTATTGACAGGAGCAATCAGCCCCAGCATTTT CSAIDRSNQPQHF
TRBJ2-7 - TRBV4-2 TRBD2 TGTGCCAGCAGCCAAGAGGGAGGGAGTTACTACGAGCAGTACTTC CASSQEGGSYYEQYF
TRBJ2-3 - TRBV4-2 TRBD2 TGTGCCAGCAGCCAAGAGATGGGAGGGGTAAATACGCAGTATTTT CASSQEMGGVNTQYF